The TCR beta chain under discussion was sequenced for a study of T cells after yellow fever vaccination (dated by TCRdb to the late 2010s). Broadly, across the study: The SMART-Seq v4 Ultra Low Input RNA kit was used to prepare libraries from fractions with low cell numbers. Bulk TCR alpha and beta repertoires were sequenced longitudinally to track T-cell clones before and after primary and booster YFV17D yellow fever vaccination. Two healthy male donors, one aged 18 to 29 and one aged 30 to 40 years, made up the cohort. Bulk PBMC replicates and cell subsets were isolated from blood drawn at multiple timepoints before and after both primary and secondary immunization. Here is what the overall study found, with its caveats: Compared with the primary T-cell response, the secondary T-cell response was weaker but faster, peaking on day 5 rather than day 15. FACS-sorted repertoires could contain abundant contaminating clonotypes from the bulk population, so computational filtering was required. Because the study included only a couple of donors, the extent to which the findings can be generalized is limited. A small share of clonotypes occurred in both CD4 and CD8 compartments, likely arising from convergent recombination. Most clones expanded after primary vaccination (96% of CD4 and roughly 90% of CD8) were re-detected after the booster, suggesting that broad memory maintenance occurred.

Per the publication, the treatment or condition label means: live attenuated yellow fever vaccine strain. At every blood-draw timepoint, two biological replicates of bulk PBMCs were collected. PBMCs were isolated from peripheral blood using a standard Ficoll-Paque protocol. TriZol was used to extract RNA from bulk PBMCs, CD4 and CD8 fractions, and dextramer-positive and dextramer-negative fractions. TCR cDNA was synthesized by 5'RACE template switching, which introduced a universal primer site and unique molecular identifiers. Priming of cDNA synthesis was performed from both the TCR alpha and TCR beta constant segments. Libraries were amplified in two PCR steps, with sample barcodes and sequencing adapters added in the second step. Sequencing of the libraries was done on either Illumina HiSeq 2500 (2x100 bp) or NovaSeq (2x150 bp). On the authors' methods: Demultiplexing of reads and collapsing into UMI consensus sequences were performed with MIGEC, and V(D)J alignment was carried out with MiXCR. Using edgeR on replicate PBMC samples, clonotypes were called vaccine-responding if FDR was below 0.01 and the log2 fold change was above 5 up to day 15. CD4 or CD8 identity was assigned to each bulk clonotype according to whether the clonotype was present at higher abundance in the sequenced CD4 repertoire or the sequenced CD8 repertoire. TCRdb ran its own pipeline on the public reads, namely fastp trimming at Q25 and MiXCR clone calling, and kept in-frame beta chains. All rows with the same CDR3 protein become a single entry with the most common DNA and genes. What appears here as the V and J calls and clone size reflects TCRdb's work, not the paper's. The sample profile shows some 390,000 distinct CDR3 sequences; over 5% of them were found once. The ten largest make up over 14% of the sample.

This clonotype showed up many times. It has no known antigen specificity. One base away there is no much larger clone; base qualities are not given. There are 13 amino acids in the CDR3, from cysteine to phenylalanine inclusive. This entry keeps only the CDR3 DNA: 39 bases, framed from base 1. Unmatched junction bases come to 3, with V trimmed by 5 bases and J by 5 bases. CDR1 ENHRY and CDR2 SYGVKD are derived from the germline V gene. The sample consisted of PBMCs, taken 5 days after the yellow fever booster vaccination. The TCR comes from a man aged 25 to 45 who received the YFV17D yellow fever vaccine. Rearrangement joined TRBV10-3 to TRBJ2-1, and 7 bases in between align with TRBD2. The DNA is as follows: TGTGCCATCAGTTGGGAGGGTCACAATGAGCAGTTCTTC. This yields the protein CAISWEGHNEQFF.